What follows is one TCR beta chain and its context. Generated by immunoSEQ multiplex PCR, the TCRdb table keeps only in-frame clones and is missing some. The table includes approximately 210,000 clones, around nine tenths detected once. These data belong to a study of blood T cell repertoires in COVID-19. Overall study: Recovered status in Cohort 3 required two negative PCRs, clearance, or symptom resolution. Donors in the United States, Italy and Spain gave samples during acute or convalescent COVID-19.

Unmatched junction bases numbered 2, after V lost 2 bases and J lost 7 bases. The CDR3 extends over 13 amino acids. Per the germline V gene, CDR1 is KGHSH and CDR2 is LQKENI. Individuals aged 18 to 89 years were recruited from some 26 US areas. The sequencing sample was made of PBMCs or T cells enriched from blood (not recorded which). The origin of this receptor is a man between 25 and 39 years old in a cohort exposed to, infected with or recovered from COVID-19 (not recorded which). The chain links TRBV18 to TRBJ2-7; 10 bases match TRBD1. The CDR3 bases are TGTGCCAGCTCACCAATGGACAGGGGGGAGCAGTACTTC. It translates to CASSPMDRGEQYF.